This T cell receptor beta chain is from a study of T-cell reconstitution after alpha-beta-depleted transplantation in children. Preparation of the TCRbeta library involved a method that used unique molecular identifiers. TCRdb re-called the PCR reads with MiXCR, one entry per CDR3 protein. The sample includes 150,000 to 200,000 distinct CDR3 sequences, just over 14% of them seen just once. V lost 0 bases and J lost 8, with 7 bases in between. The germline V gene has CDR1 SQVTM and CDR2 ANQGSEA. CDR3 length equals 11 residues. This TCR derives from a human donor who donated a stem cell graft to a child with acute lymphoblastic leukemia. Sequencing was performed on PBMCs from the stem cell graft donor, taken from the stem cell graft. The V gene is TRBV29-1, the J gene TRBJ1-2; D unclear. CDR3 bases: TGCAGCGTTGAAGAGGCGAGCGGCTACACCTTC. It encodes CSVEEASGYTF.